These 15 T cell receptor beta chains came from one sample sequenced in a study of OX40 agonist ivuxolimab in advanced cancers. Assay: immunoSEQ multiplex PCR; the TCRdb copy retains only in-frame clones and omits some. The table has 50,000 or so clones, approximately 95% seen once. Sequenced material: CD4+ or CD8+ T cells sorted from blood, taken in a trial of the OX40 agonist ivuxolimab. All receptors derive from an adult with an advanced solid tumor such as melanoma, head and neck, liver or kidney cancer.

V is TRBV28 and J is TRBJ2-4; TRBD2 matches 15 bases. Per germline, CDR1 MDHEN and CDR2 SYDVKM. The CDR3 is 15 amino acids. Germline trimming cut 6 bases from V and 9 bases from J; bases unmatched to any gene: 6. The CDR3 sequence: CASRWTSGRVSIQYF. DNA of the CDR3: TGTGCCAGCAGATGGACTAGCGGGAGGGTGAGCATTCAGTACTTC.

This rearrangement joins TRBV27 to TRBJ2-7, with a possible D match to TRBD1 (5 bases). The CDR3 loop spans 15 amino acids. V was pared by 3 bases and J by 0 bases, with 12 bases between. Per the germline V gene, CDR1 is MNHEY and CDR2 is SMNVEV (reference sequence). CDR3 nucleotides: TGTGCCAGCAGTTTTTTTTCCAGGGCCTCCTACGAGCAGTACTTC. This codes for CASSFFSRASYEQYF.

The CDR3 spells CASSLRGSIAKNIQYF. The DNA of the CDR3 is TGTGCCAGCAGTCTCCGCGGCTCTATAGCCAAAAACATTCAGTACTTC. The chain is built from TRBV27 and TRBJ2-4; D call uncertain. V was shortened by 5 bases and J by 0 bases, with 14 bases between the two germline ends. This CDR3 is built from 16 residues. Germline CDR1 MNHEY, CDR2 SMNVEV (reference sequence).

The gene calls are TRBV28 and TRBJ2-1; 7 nucleotides align to TRBD2. Looked up from germline, CDR1 is MDHEN and CDR2 is SYDVKM. This CDR3 has 12 amino acids. Trimming at V came to 7 bases and at J to 5 bases, leaving 2 bases not matched to a gene. For the CDR3, the DNA is TGTGCCAGCAAGGGAGGGGACAATGAGCAGTTCTTC. Amino acids: CASKGGDNEQFF.

The chain carries TRBV28 and TRBJ1-1; D ambiguous. CDR3 length equals 14 residues. With 4 bases removed from V and 1 base from J, the gap between germline ends came to 10 bases. Germline CDR1 and CDR2: MDHEN and SYDVKM. CDR3 nucleotides: TGTGCCAGCAGTTCCCTGGGAGGGAACACTGAAGCTTTCTTT. The encoded protein is CASSSLGGNTEAFF.

The genes are TRBV9 and TRBJ2-1; tentatively, D is TRBD1 (5 bases). This CDR3 is 14 amino acids long. Germline V gives CDR1 SGDLS, CDR2 YYNGEE. Trimming stripped 0 bases from V and 6 bases from J, with 10 bases between. The CDR3 nucleotides read TGTGCCAGCAGCGTAGAGGACATTATCAATGAGCAGTTCTTC. Its protein product is CASSVEDIINEQFF.

This chain connects TRBV21-1 to TRBJ2-3. TRBV21-1 is a listed pseudogene. This CDR3 has 13 amino acids. The DNA of the CDR3 is TGTGCCAGCAGCAAAGCGTTTCCAGATACGCAGTATTTT. This translates into CASSKAFPDTQYF.

This chain uses TRBV11-2 with TRBJ1-1; 8 bases fit TRBD1. The V gene's germline CDR1 is SGHAT and CDR2 FQNNGV. The V gene end was trimmed by 2 bases and the J gene end by 0 bases; junction bases not matched to a gene: 2. The CDR3 totals 15 residues. Here the CDR3 DNA reads TGTGCCAGCAGCTTATGGACAGGGATGAACACTGAAGCTTTCTTT. It codes for CASSLWTGMNTEAFF.

This chain's CDR3 is CASSLGTGDNEQFF. DNA for the CDR3: TGTGCCAGCAGCTTAGGGACAGGAGACAATGAGCAGTTCTTC. The chain uses TRBV7-6 and TRBJ2-1, with TRBD1 matching over 7 bases. With 1 base clipped from V and 5 bases from J, the junction kept 2 bases outside the gene matches. CDR1 is SGHVS, CDR2 FNYEAQ, per germline. The CDR3 totals 14 residues. Looking up the rest from reference TRBV7-6 and TRBJ2-1 gives the full variable domain: GAGVSQSPRYKVTKRGQDVALRCDPISGHVSLYWYRQALGQGPEFLTYFNYEAQQDKSGLPNDRFSAERPEGSISTLTIQRTEQRDSAMYRCASSLGTGDNEQFFGPGTRLTVL.

This clone was observed a single time. The rearrangement links TRBV6-4 to TRBJ2-7, with 7 bases lining up with TRBD2. Per the germline V gene, CDR1 is MRHNA and CDR2 is SNTAGT. This CDR3 has 13 residues. The junction had 6 bases not matched to a gene; V was cut back by 5 bases and J by 5 bases. CDR3 nucleotide sequence: TGTGCCAGCAGTCTTACTAGCGCCCACGAGCAGTACTTC. As protein: CASSLTSAHEQYF.

The CDR3: CASSFGTDTQYF. CDR3 coding DNA: TGTGCCAGCAGCTTTGGCACAGATACGCAGTATTTT. The V gene is TRBV7-6, the J gene TRBJ2-3, with D hard to call. The V gene's germline CDR1 is SGHVS and CDR2 FNYEAQ. Trimming pared 3 bases from V and 1 base from J, leaving 2 bases between. The CDR3 contains 12 residues.

This clone was counted a few times. The CDR3 sequence is CASSLRGSNSGELFF. The CDR3 DNA is TGTGCCAGCAGCTTGCGTGGGTCAAATTCCGGGGAGCTGTTTTTT. The V and J genes are TRBV5-6 and TRBJ2-2, with unresolved D. V was clipped by 1 base and J by 6 bases, with 13 bases between them. The CDR3 is 15 amino acids. The germline V gene encodes CDR1 SGHDT and CDR2 YYEEEE.

This sequence joins TRBV30 and TRBJ1-1; weak D call: TRBD1 (6 bases). V was shortened by 3 bases and J by 0 bases, with 11 bases between the two germline ends. CDR3 size: 14 residues. In germline, CDR1 is GTSNPN, CDR2 SVGIG (reference sequence). Here the CDR3 reads CAWRAYRVNTEAFF. Here the CDR3 DNA reads TGTGCCTGGAGAGCCTACAGGGTGAACACTGAAGCTTTCTTT.

The V gene is TRBV7-8, the J gene TRBJ2-1; 9 positions agree with TRBD1. Germline V lookup: CDR1 SGHVS, CDR2 FQNEAQ. Trimming took 1 base from V and 5 from J; bases not matched to a gene: 9. The length of the CDR3 is 17 residues. The CDR3 DNA reads TGTGCCAGCAGCTTAGTTACAGGGGGCGTCCTCGACAATGAGCAGTTCTTC. Translating it yields CASSLVTGGVLDNEQFF.

The chain is built from TRBV28 and TRBJ1-1, with TRBD1 matching 9 bases. V lost 6 bases to trimming and J lost 11 bases; unmatched junction nucleotides: 16. The CDR3 has 15 amino acids. CDR1 and CDR2 (germline): MDHEN, SYDVKM. The CDR3 is CASSLQGTGLLWAFF. The CDR3 DNA reads as TGTGCCAGCAGCCTGCAGGGGACAGGGCTTTTGTGGGCTTTCTTT.